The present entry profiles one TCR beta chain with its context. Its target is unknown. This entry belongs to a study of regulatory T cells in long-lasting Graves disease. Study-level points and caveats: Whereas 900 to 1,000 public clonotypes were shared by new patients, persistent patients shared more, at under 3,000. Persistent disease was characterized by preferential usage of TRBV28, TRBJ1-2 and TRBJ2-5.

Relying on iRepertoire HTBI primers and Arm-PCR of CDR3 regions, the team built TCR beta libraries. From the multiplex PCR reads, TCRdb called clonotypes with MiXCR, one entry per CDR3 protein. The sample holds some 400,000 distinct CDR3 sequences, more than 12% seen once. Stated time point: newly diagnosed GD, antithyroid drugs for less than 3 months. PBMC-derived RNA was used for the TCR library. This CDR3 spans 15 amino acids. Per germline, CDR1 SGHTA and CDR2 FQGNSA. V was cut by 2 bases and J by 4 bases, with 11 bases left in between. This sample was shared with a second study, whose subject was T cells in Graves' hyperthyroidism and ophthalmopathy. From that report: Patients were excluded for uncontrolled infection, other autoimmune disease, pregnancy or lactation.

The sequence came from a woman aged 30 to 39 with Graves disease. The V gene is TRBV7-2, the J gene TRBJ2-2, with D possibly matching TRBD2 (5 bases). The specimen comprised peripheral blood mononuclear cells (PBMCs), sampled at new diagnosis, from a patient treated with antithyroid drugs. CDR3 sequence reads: CASSLLRVRTGELFF. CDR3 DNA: TGTGCCAGCAGCTTATTGAGGGTCCGCACCGGGGAGCTGTTTTTT. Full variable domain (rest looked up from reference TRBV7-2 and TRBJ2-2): GAGVSQSPSNKVTEKGKDVELRCDPISGHTALYWYRQSLGQGLEFLIYFQGNSAPDKSGLPSDRFSAERTGGSVSTLTIQRTQQEDSAVYLCASSLLRVRTGELFFGEGSRLTVL.